The 4 T cell receptor beta chains presented below share a single source sample, sequenced in a study of cytomegalovirus exposure and HLA in healthy donors. PCR primers comprised 60 Vbeta and 13 Jbeta primers. Using immunoSEQ multiplex PCR, the repertoire was profiled, and TCRdb retains in-frame clones only, with some absent. Its listing shows more than 95,000 clones. Sample: PBMCs. The receptor source for this set is a man aged 30-40 years in good health and CMV-seronegative.

The gene calls are TRBV7-8 and TRBJ1-1; D gene ambiguous. V dropped 5 bases and J dropped 4 bases, with 17 bases sitting between them. CDR3 length: 15 amino acids. Germline V gene lookup returns CDR1 SGHVS and CDR2 FQNEAQ. CDR3 DNA: TGTGCCAGCAGCCCCGAGCGGGTTTGGGGCACTGAAGCTTTCTTT. Amino acids: CASSPERVWGTEAFF.

J is TRBJ1-3 and V is TRBV7-9; D is uncertain. This CDR3 contains 11 residues. Per germline, CDR1 SEHNR and CDR2 FQNEAQ (reference sequence). V was pared by 4 bases and J by 10 bases, with 8 bases between. As DNA, the CDR3 is TGTGCCAGCAGCTCCCTCCTGACCATATATTTT. Translated, it gives CASSSLLTIYF. The full variable domain, in which reference TRBV7-9 and TRBJ1-3 provide the parts outside the CDR3, is DTGVSQNPRHKITKRGQNVTFRCDPISEHNRLYWYRQTLGQGPEFLTYFQNEAQLEKSRLLSDRFSAERPKGSFSTLEIQRTEQGDSAMYLCASSSLLTIYFGEGSWLTVV.

The chain joins TRBV19 to TRBJ2-1; 7 bases match TRBD2. Germline CDR1 is LNHDA and CDR2 is SQIVND (reference sequence). The CDR3 contains 15 residues. J gave up 4 bases and V 5 bases, and 8 bases lay outside the gene matches. CDR3 loop: CASSPRLAGYNEQFF. For the CDR3, the DNA is TGTGCCAGTAGTCCTCGACTAGCAGGGTACAATGAGCAGTTCTTC.

V gene TRBV7-7 combines with J gene TRBJ2-1, with a tentative D call TRBD2 (6 bases). V was pared by 6 bases and J by 5 bases, with 17 bases between. This CDR3 region has 15 residues. Germline V CDR1 and CDR2: SSHAT, FNYEAQ (reference sequence). CDR3 sequence (DNA): TGTGCCAGCAGTCGGGACTCAACAAGCAACAATGAGCAGTTCTTC. Translated, it gives CASSRDSTSNNEQFF.